This TCR beta chain was sequenced for a study of CD8 T cells in Susac syndrome. From germline, CDR1 is LGHNA and CDR2 YNFKEQ. The CDR3 totals 16 residues. V was cut by 1 base and J by 4 bases, with 15 bases left in between. RNA, at about 0.45 to 1 ug, was reverse transcribed with random hexamers. TCRdb re-called the immunoSEQ multiplex PCR reads with MiXCR, one entry per CDR3 protein. The table lists 150,000 to 190,000 distinct CDR3 sequences, just under 95% of them singletons, with more than 0.2% in the top ten. The specimen was CD8+ T cells from PBMCs. The sequence was obtained from a human donor with multiple sclerosis. This sequence joins TRBV4-2 and TRBJ2-3; D may correspond to TRBD1 or TRBD2 (5 bases each). In nucleotides, the CDR3 is TGTGCCAGCAGCCAAGCTAGGGGAGAGGGAGCAGATACGCAGTATTTT. Protein: CASSQARGEGADTQYF.